This T cell receptor beta chain was found in a study of neurological immune-mediated disorders. Study-wide points: Phylogenetic grouping placed 18 of 34 multiple sclerosis patients' repertoires in one related-CDR3 cluster, a possible signature.

Trimming cost V 7 bases and J 0 bases, with 17 bases left between them. Germline CDR1 and CDR2: MNHNS and SASEGT. The CDR3 contains 16 residues. TCRdb reprocessed the 5' RACE reads via MiXCR and lists one record per CDR3 protein. Among 54,000 or so distinct CDR3 sequences listed, around 3.5% were seen once. At least ten counts were recorded for this clonotype. Its antigen is unidentified. This chain uses TRBV6-1 with TRBJ2-3; D not certain. What was sequenced was PBMCs. This clonotype originated in a man between 60 and 70 years old with multiple sclerosis. Written as DNA, the CDR3 is TGTGCCAGCAAACCCCGAAGCGTCGCTAGCACAGATACGCAGTATTTT. Translated: CASKPRSVASTDTQYF.